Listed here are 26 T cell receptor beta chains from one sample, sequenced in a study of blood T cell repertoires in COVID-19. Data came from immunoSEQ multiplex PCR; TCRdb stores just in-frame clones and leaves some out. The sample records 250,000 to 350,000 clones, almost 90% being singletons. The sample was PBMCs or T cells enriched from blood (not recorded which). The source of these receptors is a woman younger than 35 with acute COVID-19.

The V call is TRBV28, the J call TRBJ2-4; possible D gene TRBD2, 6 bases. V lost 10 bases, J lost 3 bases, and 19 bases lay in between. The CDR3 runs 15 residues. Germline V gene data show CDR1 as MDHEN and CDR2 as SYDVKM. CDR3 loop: CATYPTGAGKNIQYF. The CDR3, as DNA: TGTGCCACCTACCCGACGGGAGCGGGCAAAAACATTCAGTACTTC.

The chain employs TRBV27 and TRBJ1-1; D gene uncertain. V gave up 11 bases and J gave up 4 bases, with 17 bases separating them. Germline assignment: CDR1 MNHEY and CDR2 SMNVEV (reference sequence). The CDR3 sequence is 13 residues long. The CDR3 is CASPRQATTEAFF. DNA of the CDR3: TGTGCCTCCCCCCGGCAGGCGACCACTGAAGCTTTCTTT.

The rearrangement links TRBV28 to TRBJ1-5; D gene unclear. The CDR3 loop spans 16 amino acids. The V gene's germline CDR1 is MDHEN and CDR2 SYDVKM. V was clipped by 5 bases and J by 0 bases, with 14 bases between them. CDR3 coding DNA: TGTGCCAGCAGTGTACAGACATCGTATAGCAATCAGCCCCAGCATTTT. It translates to CASSVQTSYSNQPQHF.

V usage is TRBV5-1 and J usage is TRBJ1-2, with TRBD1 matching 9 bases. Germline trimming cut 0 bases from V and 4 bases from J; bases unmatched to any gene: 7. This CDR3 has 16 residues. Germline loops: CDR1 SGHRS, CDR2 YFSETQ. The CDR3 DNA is TGCGCCAGCAGCTTGGGGAGGACAGGGGTGGCCTATGGCTACACCTTC. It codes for CASSLGRTGVAYGYTF.

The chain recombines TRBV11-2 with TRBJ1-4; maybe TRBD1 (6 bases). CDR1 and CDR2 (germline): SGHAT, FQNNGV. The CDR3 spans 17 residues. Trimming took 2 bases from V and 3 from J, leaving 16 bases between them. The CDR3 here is CASSLNPGQRANEKLFF. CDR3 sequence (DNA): TGTGCCAGCAGCTTAAACCCCGGACAGAGGGCTAATGAAAAACTGTTTTTT.

DNA for the CDR3: TGTGCCAGTAGGGGGGGACAGGTCAATCAGCCCCAGCATTTT. This codes for CASRGGQVNQPQHF. The chain links TRBV19 to TRBJ1-5, with TRBD1 matching 8 bases. The CDR3 length is 14 residues. Germline loops: CDR1 LNHDA, CDR2 SQIVND (reference sequence). Trimming cost V 6 bases and J 3 bases; bases outside gene matches: 4. The full variable domain, in which reference TRBV19 and TRBJ1-5 provide the parts outside the CDR3, is DGGITQSPKYLFRKEGQNVTLSCEQNLNHDAMYWYRQDPGQGLRLIYYSQIVNDFQKGDIAEGYSVSREKKESFPLTVTSAQKNPTAFYLCASRGGQVNQPQHFGDGTRLSIL.

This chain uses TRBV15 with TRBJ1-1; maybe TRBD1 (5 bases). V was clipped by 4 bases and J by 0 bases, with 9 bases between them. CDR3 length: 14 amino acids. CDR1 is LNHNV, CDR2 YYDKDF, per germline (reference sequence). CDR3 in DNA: TGTGCCACCAGCATGGGGGGGTTGAACACTGAAGCTTTCTTT. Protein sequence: CATSMGGLNTEAFF.

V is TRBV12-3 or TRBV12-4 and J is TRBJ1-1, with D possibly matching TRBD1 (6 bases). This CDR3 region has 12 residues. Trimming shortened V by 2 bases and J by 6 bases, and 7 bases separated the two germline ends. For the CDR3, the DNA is TGTGCCAGCAGTTTATCAGGGGCTGAAGCTTTCTTT. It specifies CASSLSGAEAFF.

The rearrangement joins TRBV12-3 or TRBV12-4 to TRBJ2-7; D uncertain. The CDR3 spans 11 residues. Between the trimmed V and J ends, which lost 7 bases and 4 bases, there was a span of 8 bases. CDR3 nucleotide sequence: TGTGCCAGCATGACTGGGTACGAGCAGTACTTC. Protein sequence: CASMTGYEQYF.

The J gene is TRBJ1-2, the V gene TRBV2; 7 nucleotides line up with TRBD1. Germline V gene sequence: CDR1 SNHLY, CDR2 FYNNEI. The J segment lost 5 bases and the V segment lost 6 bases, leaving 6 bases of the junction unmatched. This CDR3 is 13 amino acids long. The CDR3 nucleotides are TGTGCCAGCAGGGCACCGGGACAGTATGGCTACACCTTC. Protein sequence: CASRAPGQYGYTF.

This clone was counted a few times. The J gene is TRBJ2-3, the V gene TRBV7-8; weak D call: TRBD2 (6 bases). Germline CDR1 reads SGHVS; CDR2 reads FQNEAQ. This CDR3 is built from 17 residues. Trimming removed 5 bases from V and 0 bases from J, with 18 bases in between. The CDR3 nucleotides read TGTGCCAGCAGCGGTGCCGGGACTTTTACTAGCACAGATACGCAGTATTTT. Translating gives CASSGAGTFTSTDTQYF.

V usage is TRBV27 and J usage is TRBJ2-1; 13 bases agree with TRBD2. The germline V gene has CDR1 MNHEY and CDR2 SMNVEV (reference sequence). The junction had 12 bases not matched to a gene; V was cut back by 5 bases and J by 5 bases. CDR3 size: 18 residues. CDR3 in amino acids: CASSIPSTSGRADNEQFF. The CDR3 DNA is TGTGCCAGCAGTATTCCCTCTACTAGCGGGAGGGCAGACAATGAGCAGTTCTTC.

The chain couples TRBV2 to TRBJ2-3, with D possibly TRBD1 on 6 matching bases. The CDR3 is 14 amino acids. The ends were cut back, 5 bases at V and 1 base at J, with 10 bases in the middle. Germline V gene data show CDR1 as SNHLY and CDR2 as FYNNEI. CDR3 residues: CASSTGLGTDTQYF. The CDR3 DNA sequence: TGTGCCAGCAGTACAGGGCTCGGCACAGATACGCAGTATTTT.

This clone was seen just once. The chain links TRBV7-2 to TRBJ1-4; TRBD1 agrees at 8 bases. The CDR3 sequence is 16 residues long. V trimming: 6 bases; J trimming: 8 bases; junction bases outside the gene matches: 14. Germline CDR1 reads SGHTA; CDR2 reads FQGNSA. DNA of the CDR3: TGTGCCAGCAGATCCGGCAAGCAGGGGGCGGAAGAAAAACTGTTTTTT. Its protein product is CASRSGKQGAEEKLFF.

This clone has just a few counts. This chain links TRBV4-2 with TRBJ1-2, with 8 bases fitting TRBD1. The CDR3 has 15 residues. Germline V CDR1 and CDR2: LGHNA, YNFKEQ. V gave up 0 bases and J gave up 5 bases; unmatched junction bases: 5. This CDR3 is CASSQDGTGRYGYTF. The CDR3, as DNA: TGTGCCAGCAGCCAAGACGGGACAGGTCGGTATGGCTACACCTTC.

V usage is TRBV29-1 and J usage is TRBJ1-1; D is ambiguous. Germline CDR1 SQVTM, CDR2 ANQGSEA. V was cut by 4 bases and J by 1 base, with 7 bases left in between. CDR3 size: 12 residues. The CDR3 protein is CSVGLPNTEAFF. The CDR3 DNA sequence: TGCAGCGTTGGTCTCCCGAACACTGAAGCTTTCTTT. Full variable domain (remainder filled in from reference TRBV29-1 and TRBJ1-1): SAVISQKPSRDICQRGTSLTIQCQVDSQVTMMFWYRQQPGQSLTLIATANQGSEATYESGFVIDKFPISRPNLTFSTLTVSNMSPEDSSIYLCSVGLPNTEAFFGQGTRLTVV.

The CDR3 reads CATGSEPSGFGPQHF. The CDR3 DNA is TGTGCCACGGGCTCGGAACCCAGTGGGTTTGGACCCCAGCATTTT. The chain combines TRBV24-1 with TRBJ1-5; D remains unclear. Trimming cost V 10 bases and J 10 bases, with 25 bases left between them. The length of the CDR3 is 15 residues. Germline assignment: CDR1 KGHDR and CDR2 SFDVKD.

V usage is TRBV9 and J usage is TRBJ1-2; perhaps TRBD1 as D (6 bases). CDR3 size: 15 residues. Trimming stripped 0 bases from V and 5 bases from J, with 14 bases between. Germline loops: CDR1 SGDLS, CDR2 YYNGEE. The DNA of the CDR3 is TGTGCCAGCAGCGTAGGCGAGGGGGTAGGGTATGGCTACACCTTC. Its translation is CASSVGEGVGYGYTF.

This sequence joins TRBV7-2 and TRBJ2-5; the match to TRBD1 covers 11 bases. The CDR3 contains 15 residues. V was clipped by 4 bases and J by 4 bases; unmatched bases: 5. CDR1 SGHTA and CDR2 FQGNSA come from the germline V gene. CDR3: CASSSRDRGLETQYF. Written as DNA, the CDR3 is TGTGCCAGCAGCTCCCGGGACAGGGGGTTAGAGACCCAGTACTTC.

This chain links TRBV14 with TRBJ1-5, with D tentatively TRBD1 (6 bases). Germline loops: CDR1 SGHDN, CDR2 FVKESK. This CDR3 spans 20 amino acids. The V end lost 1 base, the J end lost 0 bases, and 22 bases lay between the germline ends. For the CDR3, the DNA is TGTGCCAGCAGCCAAGGATGGGGGCGGGGGGCAAAGTATAGCAATCAGCCCCAGCATTTT. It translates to CASSQGWGRGAKYSNQPQHF.

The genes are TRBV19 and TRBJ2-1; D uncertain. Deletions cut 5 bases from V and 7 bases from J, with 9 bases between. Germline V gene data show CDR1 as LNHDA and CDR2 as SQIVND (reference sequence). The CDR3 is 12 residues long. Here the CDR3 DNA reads TGTGCCAGTAGTTTCGAGTGGAATGAGCAGTTCTTC. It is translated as CASSFEWNEQFF.

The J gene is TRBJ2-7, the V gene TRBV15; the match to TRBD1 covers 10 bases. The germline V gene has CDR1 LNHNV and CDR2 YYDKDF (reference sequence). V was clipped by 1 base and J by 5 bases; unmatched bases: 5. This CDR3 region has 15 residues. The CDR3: CATSRGGTGVHEQYF. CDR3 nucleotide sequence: TGTGCCACCAGCAGAGGGGGGACAGGGGTGCACGAGCAGTACTTC.

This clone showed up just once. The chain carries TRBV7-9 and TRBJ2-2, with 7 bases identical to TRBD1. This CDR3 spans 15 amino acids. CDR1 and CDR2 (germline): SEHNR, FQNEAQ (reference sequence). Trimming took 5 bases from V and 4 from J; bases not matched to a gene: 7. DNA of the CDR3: TGTGCCAGCAGCCCCACAGGGACAGTCACCGGGGAGCTGTTTTTT. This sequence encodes CASSPTGTVTGELFF.

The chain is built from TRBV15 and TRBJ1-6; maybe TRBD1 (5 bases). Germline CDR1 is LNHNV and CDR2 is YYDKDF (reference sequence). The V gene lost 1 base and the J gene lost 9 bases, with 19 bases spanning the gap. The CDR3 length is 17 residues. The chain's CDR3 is CATSRGQGARGGSPLHF. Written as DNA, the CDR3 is TGTGCCACCAGCAGAGGTCAGGGCGCACGGGGGGGTTCACCCCTCCACTTT. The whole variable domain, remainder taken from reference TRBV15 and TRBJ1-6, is DAMVIQNPRYQVTQFGKPVTLSCSQTLNHNVMYWYQQKSSQAPKLLFHYYDKDFNNEADTPDNFQSRRPNTSFCFLDIRSPGLGDTAMYLCATSRGQGARGGSPLHFGNGTRLTVT.

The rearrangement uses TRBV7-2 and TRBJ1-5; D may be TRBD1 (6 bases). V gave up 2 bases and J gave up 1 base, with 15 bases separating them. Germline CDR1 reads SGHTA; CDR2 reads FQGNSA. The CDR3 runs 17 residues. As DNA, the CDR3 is TGTGCCAGCAGCTTATCGAAGACAGGACAGAGCAATCAGCCCCAGCATTTT. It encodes CASSLSKTGQSNQPQHF. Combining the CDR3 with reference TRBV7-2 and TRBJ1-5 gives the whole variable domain GAGVSQSPSNKVTEKGKDVELRCDPISGHTALYWYRQSLGQGLEFLIYFQGNSAPDKSGLPSDRFSAERTGGSVSTLTIQRTQQEDSAVYLCASSLSKTGQSNQPQHFGDGTRLSIL.

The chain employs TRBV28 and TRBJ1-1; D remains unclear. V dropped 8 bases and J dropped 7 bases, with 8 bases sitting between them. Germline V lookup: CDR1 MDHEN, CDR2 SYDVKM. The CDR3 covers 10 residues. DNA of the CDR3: TGTGCCAGCCCGGAGGGTGAAGCTTTCTTT. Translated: CASPEGEAFF. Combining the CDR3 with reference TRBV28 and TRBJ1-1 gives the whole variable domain DVKVTQSSRYLVKRTGEKVFLECVQDMDHENMFWYRQDPGLGLRLIYFSYDVKMKEKGDIPEGYSVSREKKERFSLILESASTNQTSMYLCASPEGEAFFGQGTRLTVV.